A single sample gave rise to the 20 T cell receptor beta chains below, sequenced in a study of CD8 T cells in ankylosing spondylitis. These TCRs are of unknown antigen specificity. Study-level points and caveats: Fewer than ten highly homologous variants made up a TCR beta motif that seemed to typify ankylosing spondylitis blood.

TCRdb ran MiXCR on the 5' RACE reads and lists one entry per CDR3 protein. The repertoire holds around 540,000 distinct CDR3 sequences, with about an eighth as singletons. Sequenced material: blood, either unsorted or a sorted T cell fraction (not recorded which). These receptors all stem from a male donor with ankylosing spondylitis.

This clonotype showed up many times. This chain joins TRBV29-1 and TRBJ1-1, with 8 bases fitting TRBD1. This CDR3 has 14 amino acids. The V and J ends lost 3 bases and 5 bases, in that order; junction bases with no gene match: 8. Germline CDR1 is SQVTM and CDR2 is ANQGSEA. CDR3 loop: CSVDSGQGRTEAFF. For the CDR3, the DNA is TGCAGCGTTGACTCCGGACAGGGTAGGACTGAAGCTTTCTTT.

This clonotype was picked up many times. This sequence joins TRBV12-3 or TRBV12-4 and TRBJ2-2; D might be TRBD1 (5 bases). V lost 3 bases and J 5 bases, leaving 10 bases between the germline ends. The CDR3 has 14 amino acids. The CDR3 loop is CASSFGQGTGELFF. The CDR3, as DNA: TGTGCCAGCAGTTTCGGGCAGGGTACCGGGGAGCTGTTTTTT.

The chain combines TRBV10-3 with TRBJ1-1, with D maybe TRBD1 (6 bases). The V end lost 10 bases, the J end lost 0 bases, and 18 bases lay between the germline ends. Germline CDR1 is ENHRY and CDR2 is SYGVKD. This CDR3 spans 15 amino acids. The CDR3 DNA reads TGTGCCACCAGGTTGGCAGGGGATATGAACACTGAAGCTTTCTTT. This gives the protein CATRLAGDMNTEAFF.

This clonotype has ten or more counts. V usage is TRBV15 and J usage is TRBJ2-2, with D tentatively TRBD2 (6 bases). Between the trimmed V and J ends, which lost 1 base and 1 base, there was a span of 13 bases. Per germline, CDR1 LNHNV and CDR2 YYDKDF (reference sequence). This CDR3 contains 17 residues. The CDR3 sequence is CATSRGAGRRNTGELFF. The CDR3 DNA reads TGTGCCACCAGCAGAGGCGCAGGGAGGAGGAACACCGGGGAGCTGTTTTTT.

V usage is TRBV19 and J usage is TRBJ2-7; tentatively, D is TRBD2 (5 bases). Germline V gene data show CDR1 as LNHDA and CDR2 as SQIVND (reference sequence). CDR3 length equals 13 residues. The V end was cut by 5 bases, the J end by 6 bases, with 14 bases between. As DNA, the CDR3 is TGTGCCAGTAGTGCCCGGGGAGTTGGCGAGCAGTACTTC. This codes for CASSARGVGEQYF.

This clonotype was counted at least ten times. The J gene is TRBJ2-1, the V gene TRBV19; D is ambiguous. The V gene lost 3 bases and the J gene lost 0 bases, with 15 bases spanning the gap. CDR1 and CDR2 (germline): LNHDA, SQIVND (reference sequence). This CDR3 comprises 17 residues. The chain's CDR3 is CASSMGTLRSSYNEQFF. In nucleotides, the CDR3 is TGTGCCAGTAGTATGGGAACTCTTCGAAGCTCCTACAATGAGCAGTTCTTC.

This chain joins TRBV7-7 and TRBJ2-5; 8 bases line up with TRBD1. This CDR3 has 14 residues. V lost 5 bases to trimming and J lost 5 bases; unmatched junction nucleotides: 7. Per the germline V gene, CDR1 is SSHAT and CDR2 is FNYEAQ (reference sequence). The CDR3 here is CASSTTGAMETQYF. The CDR3 nucleotides read TGTGCCAGCAGCACGACAGGGGCAATGGAGACCCAGTACTTC.

This clonotype has ten or more counts. This chain connects TRBV5-1 to TRBJ2-7, with a possible D match to TRBD2 (6 bases). The germline V gene has CDR1 SGHRS and CDR2 YFSETQ. This CDR3 has 14 residues. Trimming removed 0 bases from V and 1 base from J, with 8 bases in between. In nucleotides, the CDR3 is TGCGCCAGCAGCTTGGTTGGAGGGTCCTACGAGCAGTACTTC. Protein sequence: CASSLVGGSYEQYF.

This chain joins TRBV7-7 and TRBJ2-3; 7 nucleotides agree with TRBD2. The CDR3 is made up of 14 amino acids. Germline V lookup: CDR1 SSHAT, CDR2 FNYEAQ (reference sequence). Unmatched junction bases numbered 3, after V lost 3 bases and J lost 3 bases. The CDR3 spells CASSLRGRTDTQYF. In DNA, the CDR3 is TGTGCCAGCAGCTTGCGGGGGAGAACAGATACGCAGTATTTT.

This clonotype was counted only a few times. The chain employs TRBV9 and TRBJ2-3, with TRBD2 matching 11 bases. V lost 0 bases, J lost 7 bases, and 7 bases stayed unmatched. Per germline, CDR1 SGDLS and CDR2 YYNGEE. The CDR3 runs to 16 residues. The CDR3, as DNA: TGTGCCAGCAGCGTAGGCGTGACTAGCGGGACAAATACGCAGTATTTT. Translating it yields CASSVGVTSGTNTQYF.

This chain uses TRBV7-7 with TRBJ2-2; 7 bases align to TRBD2. The trim removed 5 bases at V and 3 bases at J, leaving 15 bases unmatched. This CDR3 spans 18 amino acids. Germline CDR1 is SSHAT and CDR2 is FNYEAQ (reference sequence). In nucleotides, the CDR3 is TGTGCCAGCAGCATAAGCGTGGGGAGGGCCCTCGACACCGGGGAGCTGTTTTTT. Protein product: CASSISVGRALDTGELFF.

This clonotype was seen a handful of times. CDR3 sequence reads: CASSPRDFLTGELFF. The CDR3 nucleotides read TGTGCCAGCAGCCCCCGGGACTTTTTAACCGGGGAGCTGTTTTTT. The chain joins TRBV3-1 to TRBJ2-2; a weak D match, TRBD2 (6 bases). Germline V CDR1 and CDR2: LGHDT, YNNKEL (reference sequence). V was pared by 4 bases and J by 5 bases, with 14 bases between. The CDR3 contains 15 residues.

This clonotype was detected a few times. V usage is TRBV20-1 and J usage is TRBJ2-3; 10 nucleotides match TRBD2. The trim removed 0 bases at V and 3 bases at J, leaving 12 bases unmatched. CDR1 and CDR2 from the germline V gene are DFQATT and SNEGSKA (reference sequence). This CDR3 is 18 amino acids long. CDR3 sequence reads: CSARDGLAGEEVTDTQYF. The CDR3 bases are TGCAGTGCTAGAGATGGTCTAGCGGGAGAGGAGGTTACAGATACGCAGTATTTT.

In its sample, this clonotype was seen a few times. The chain couples TRBV27 to TRBJ2-2; possibly TRBD2 for D (6 bases). Germline V lookup: CDR1 MNHEY, CDR2 SMNVEV (reference sequence). The CDR3 loop spans 16 amino acids. Trimming removed 4 bases at V and 7 bases at J, with 19 bases between. For the CDR3, the DNA is TGTGCCAGCAGTTGGGACGGGAGAGGGGATGGCGGGGAGCTGTTTTTT. As protein: CASSWDGRGDGGELFF.

This clonotype was found a few times. The chain recombines TRBV20-1 with TRBJ2-1; D may be TRBD2 (5 bases). Germline V lookup: CDR1 DFQATT, CDR2 SNEGSKA (reference sequence). V lost 2 bases and J lost 0, with 11 bases in between. This CDR3 has 15 residues. CDR3 loop: CSARLDYTSYNEQFF. DNA for the CDR3: TGCAGTGCTAGACTAGACTACACCTCCTACAATGAGCAGTTCTTC.

The genes are TRBV29-1 and TRBJ2-5; TRBD2 matches at 10 bases. Germline V lookup: CDR1 SQVTM, CDR2 ANQGSEA. CDR3 length equals 16 residues. The CDR3 region is CSAYTRGASGRETQYF. The CDR3, as DNA: TGCAGTGCTTACACCCGGGGGGCTAGCGGGAGAGAGACCCAGTACTTC. Full variable domain (rest looked up from reference TRBV29-1 and TRBJ2-5): SAVISQKPSRDICQRGTSLTIQCQVDSQVTMMFWYRQQPGQSLTLIATANQGSEATYESGFVIDKFPISRPNLTFSTLTVSNMSPEDSSIYLCSAYTRGASGRETQYFGPGTRLLVL.

The sample holds a few counts of this clonotype. The gene calls are TRBV11-2 and TRBJ2-7; D gene uncertain. The CDR3 sequence is 16 residues long. The ends were cut back, 5 bases at V and 0 bases at J, with 17 bases in the middle. Germline V CDR1 and CDR2: SGHAT, FQNNGV. Here the CDR3 reads CASSPSGGYSSYEQYF. The CDR3 nucleotides are TGTGCCAGCAGCCCCTCGGGTGGGTACAGCTCCTACGAGCAGTACTTC.

The V call is TRBV4-2, the J call TRBJ1-1; D is uncertain. Germline assignment: CDR1 LGHNA and CDR2 YNFKEQ. Trimming shortened V by 1 base and J by 7 bases, and 13 bases separated the two germline ends. The CDR3 consists of 14 residues. The CDR3 DNA sequence: TGTGCCAGCAGCCAAGTAGGGAGGCTAAATGAAGCTTTCTTT. Amino acids: CASSQVGRLNEAFF.

The J gene is TRBJ1-1, the V gene TRBV27, with a weak D call TRBD1 (5 bases). V lost 5 bases to trimming and J lost 0 bases, with 13 bases between them. This CDR3 spans 15 amino acids. In germline, CDR1 is MNHEY, CDR2 SMNVEV (reference sequence). CDR3 sequence: CASSIRTPMNTEAFF. In nucleotides, the CDR3 is TGTGCCAGCAGTATACGGACACCAATGAACACTGAAGCTTTCTTT.

This clonotype has a count of ten or more. The chain has TRBV12-3 or TRBV12-4 and TRBJ2-1, with a possible D match to TRBD2 (5 bases). The V end lost 1 base, the J end lost 9 bases, and 13 bases lay between the germline ends. The CDR3 has 14 residues. The DNA of the CDR3 is TGTGCCAGCAGTTTAGGGGGAGATGGAGGTGAGCAGTTCTTC. Protein: CASSLGGDGGEQFF.